This T cell receptor beta chain was captured in a study of regulatory T cells in long-lasting Graves disease. Germline CDR1 is MNHEY and CDR2 is SVGAGI. The V end lost 0 bases, the J end lost 9 bases, and 15 bases lay between the germline ends. The CDR3 consists of 16 residues. CDR3 regions were amplified by Arm-PCR using iRepertoire HTBI primers to build TCR beta libraries. MiXCR, applied by TCRdb to the multiplex PCR reads, yields one record per CDR3 protein. The sample includes about 530,000 distinct CDR3 sequences, around 16% seen only once; the top ten take roughly 25%. Findings and caveats of the study: TRBV28, TRBJ1-2 and TRBJ2-5 were segments that persistent disease favored. Among the persistent patients, thousands of public clonotypes were shared, more than the approximately 960 shared among new patients.

In its sample, this clonotype was seen a few times. Its antigen is currently unknown. Time point reported: newly diagnosed GD, antithyroid drugs for less than 3 months. The TCR library was made from RNA extracted from PBMCs. These data also featured in a second study, about T cells in Graves' hyperthyroidism and ophthalmopathy. That report notes: Orbital computed tomography and thyroid ultrasound, together with serum TRAb and thyroxine and clinical symptoms, were used for diagnoses. First-round RT-PCR targeting the TCR CDR3 was performed with the HTBI primer set.

The chain has TRBV6-5 and TRBJ1-6; tentative D call: TRBD1 (5 bases). The TCR sequence derives from a woman aged 40 to 65 with Graves disease. This specimen was peripheral blood mononuclear cells (PBMCs), taken at new diagnosis, from a patient treated with antithyroid drugs. The CDR3 reads CASSYSTAGYLSPLHF. For the CDR3, the DNA is TGTGCCAGCAGTTACTCGACTGCAGGGTATCTTTCACCCCTCCACTTT.